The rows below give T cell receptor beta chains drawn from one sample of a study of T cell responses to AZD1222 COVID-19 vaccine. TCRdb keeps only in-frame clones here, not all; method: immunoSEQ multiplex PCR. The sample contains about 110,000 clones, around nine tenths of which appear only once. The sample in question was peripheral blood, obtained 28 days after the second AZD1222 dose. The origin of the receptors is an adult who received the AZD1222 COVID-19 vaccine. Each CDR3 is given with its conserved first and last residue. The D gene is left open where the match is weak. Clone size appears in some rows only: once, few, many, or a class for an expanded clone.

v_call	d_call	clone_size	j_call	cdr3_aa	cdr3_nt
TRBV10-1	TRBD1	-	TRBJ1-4	CASSGAGQNEKLFF	TGCGCCAGCAGCGGGGCGGGACAGAATGAAAAACTGTTTTTT
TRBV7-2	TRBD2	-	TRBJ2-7	CASSFLAGGFYEQYF	TGTGCCAGCAGCTTTTTAGCGGGAGGGTTCTACGAGCAGTACTTC
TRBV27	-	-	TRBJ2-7	CASSLSRYYEQYF	TGTGCCAGCAGTCTCTCGAGGTACTACGAGCAGTACTTC
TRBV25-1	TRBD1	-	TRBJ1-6	CASSELWQGGSPLHF	TGTGCCAGCAGTGAATTGTGGCAGGGGGGTTCACCCCTCCACTTT
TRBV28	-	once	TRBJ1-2	CASSHKGYTF	TGTGCCAGCAGTCACAAAGGCTACACCTTC
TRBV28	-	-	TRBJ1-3	CASSLLTGHPGSVNTIYF	TGTGCCAGCAGTTTATTGACCGGACACCCAGGATCGGTAAACACCATATATTTT
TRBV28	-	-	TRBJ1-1	CASSSWGGRAFF	TGTGCCAGCAGCAGCTGGGGGGGACGAGCTTTCTTT
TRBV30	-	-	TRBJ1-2	CAWDTVGWDGYTF	TGTGCCTGGGACACTGTGGGGTGGGATGGCTACACCTTC
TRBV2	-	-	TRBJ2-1	CASSERGPMNEQFF	TGTGCCAGCAGTGAACGGGGGCCCATGAATGAGCAGTTCTTC
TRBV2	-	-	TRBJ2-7	CASGGGTGQLSSYEQYF	TGTGCCAGCGGGGGGGGTACGGGACAGTTGAGCTCCTACGAGCAGTACTTC
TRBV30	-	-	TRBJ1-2	CAWSSTAYGYTF	TGTGCCTGGAGTTCAACAGCGTATGGCTACACCTTC
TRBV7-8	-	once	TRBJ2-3	CASRRMDSTDTQYF	TGTGCCAGCCGGAGGATGGACAGCACAGATACGCAGTATTTT
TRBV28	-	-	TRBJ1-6	CASSLWGAGSPLHF	TGTGCCAGCAGTTTATGGGGGGCAGGATCACCCCTCCACTTT
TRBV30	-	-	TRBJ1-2	CAWSKGRRSNYGYTF	TGTGCCTGGAGCAAGGGGCGCAGGAGTAACTATGGCTACACCTTC
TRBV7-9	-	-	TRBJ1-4	CASSVAGSNEKLFF	TGTGCCAGCAGCGTCGCGGGGTCTAATGAAAAACTGTTTTTT
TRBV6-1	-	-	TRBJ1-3	CASSESRTVRNTIYF	TGTGCCAGCAGTGAATCCCGGACAGTTAGAAACACCATATATTTT
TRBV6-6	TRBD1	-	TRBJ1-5	CASSYSTGGPNQPQHF	TGTGCCAGCAGTTACTCAACAGGGGGCCCCAATCAGCCCCAGCATTTT
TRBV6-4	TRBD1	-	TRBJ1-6	CASRGQGDNSPLHF	TGTGCCAGCAGAGGACAGGGGGACAATTCACCCCTCCACTTT
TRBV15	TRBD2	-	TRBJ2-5	CATSISGTSGGQETQYF	TGTGCCACCAGCATCTCCGGGACTAGCGGGGGACAAGAGACCCAGTACTTC
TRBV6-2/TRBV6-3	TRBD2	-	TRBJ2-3	CASSYSSGGGTDTQYF	TGTGCCAGCAGTTACTCGAGCGGCGGGGGTACAGATACGCAGTATTTT
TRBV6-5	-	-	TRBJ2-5	CASQRTAQETQYF	TGTGCCAGCCAGAGGACAGCCCAAGAGACCCAGTACTTC
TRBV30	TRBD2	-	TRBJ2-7	CAWVAGGGSYEQYF	TGTGCCTGGGTAGCGGGAGGGGGCTCCTACGAGCAGTACTTC
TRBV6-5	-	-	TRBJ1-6	CASSLDRFNSPLHF	TGTGCCAGCAGTCTCGACAGGTTTAATTCACCCCTCCACTTT
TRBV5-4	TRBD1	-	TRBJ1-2	CASSVPGTALRYTF	TGTGCCAGCAGCGTCCCCGGGACAGCTCTCCGCTACACCTTC
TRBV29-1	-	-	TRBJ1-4	CSVQRDVEKLFF	TGCAGCGTTCAAAGGGACGTCGAAAAACTGTTTTTT
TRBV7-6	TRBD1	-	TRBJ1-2	CASSPPRGQGEGRYGYTF	TGTGCCAGCAGCCCCCCTCGTGGACAGGGCGAAGGCCGATATGGCTACACCTTC
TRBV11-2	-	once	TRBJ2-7	CASSPGLPTKEQYF	TGTGCCAGCAGCCCCGGACTACCCACGAAAGAGCAGTACTTC
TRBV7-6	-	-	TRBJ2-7	CASSSYSSPSYEQYF	TGTGCCAGCAGCTCATACAGTTCCCCGTCCTACGAGCAGTACTTC
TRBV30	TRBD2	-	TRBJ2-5	CAWSVTGLGEETQYF	TGTGCCTGGAGTGTAACGGGACTAGGGGAGGAGACCCAGTACTTC
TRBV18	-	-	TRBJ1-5	CASSPVGMTGSSNQPQHF	TGTGCCAGCTCACCGGTCGGTATGACAGGTTCTAGCAATCAGCCCCAGCATTTT
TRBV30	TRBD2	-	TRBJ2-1	CAWSNGLAGQGEQFF	TGTGCCTGGAGTAACGGACTAGCGGGCCAGGGGGAGCAGTTCTTC
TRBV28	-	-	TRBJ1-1	CASSDRKMVSGITEAFF	TGTGCCAGCAGTGACAGGAAAATGGTCTCGGGTATCACTGAAGCTTTCTTT
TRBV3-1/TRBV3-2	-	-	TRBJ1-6	CASSQGGFNSPLHF	TGTGCCAGCAGCCAAGGGGGATTTAACTCACCCCTCCACTTT
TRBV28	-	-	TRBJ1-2	CASRAGAGHGYTF	TGTGCCAGCAGGGCCGGGGCTGGGCATGGCTACACCTTC
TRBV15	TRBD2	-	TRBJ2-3	CATSRDGLAGGLADTQYF	TGTGCCACCAGCAGAGATGGACTAGCGGGAGGTCTAGCAGATACGCAGTATTTT
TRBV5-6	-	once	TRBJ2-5	CASSLETEETQYF	TGTGCCAGCAGCTTGGAGACGGAGGAGACCCAGTACTTC
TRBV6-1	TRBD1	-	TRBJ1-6	CASRERDSSYNSPLHF	TGTGCCAGCAGGGAAAGGGACAGCTCCTATAATTCACCCCTCCACTTT
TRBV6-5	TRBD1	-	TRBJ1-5	CASSHGQGGNQPQHF	TGTGCCAGCAGCCATGGACAGGGGGGCAATCAGCCCCAGCATTTT
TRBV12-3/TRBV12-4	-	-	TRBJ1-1	CASSSTENVEAFF	TGTGCCAGCAGTTCTACAGAAAATGTAGAAGCTTTCTTT
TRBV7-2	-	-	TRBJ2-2	CASSPGQLNTGELFF	TGTGCCAGCAGCCCCGGACAGTTGAACACCGGGGAGCTGTTTTTT
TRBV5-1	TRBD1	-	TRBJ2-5	CASSLSPAGTGSGETQYF	TGCGCCAGCAGCTTGAGCCCCGCCGGGACAGGGTCCGGAGAGACCCAGTACTTC
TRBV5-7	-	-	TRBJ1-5	CASSYVQANQPQHF	TGTGCCAGCAGCTACGTCCAGGCTAATCAGCCCCAGCATTTT
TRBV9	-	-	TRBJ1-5	CASSRQDNQPQHF	TGTGCCAGCAGCCGACAGGACAATCAGCCCCAGCATTTT